Listed below are T cell receptor beta chains from one sample, sequenced in a study of blood T cell repertoires in COVID-19. The method was immunoSEQ multiplex PCR; TCRdb's version includes in-frame clones alone and lacks a portion of them. The repertoire holds around 70,000 clones, with 91% as singletons. The sequenced material came from peripheral blood. These receptors originate from a human donor in a cohort sampled during active COVID-19. The CDR3 runs from the conserved cysteine through the conserved F or W. D genes are given only for firm matches. For some rows the clone size is stated as once, few or many, or as a class when expanded; others skip it.

clone_size j_call v_call d_call cdr3_aa cdr3_nt
- TRBJ2-7 TRBV28 - CARHRDHEQYF TGTGCCAGGCACAGGGACCACGAGCAGTACTTC
once TRBJ2-5 TRBV2 - CASSVVQETQYF TGTGCCAGCAGTGTAGTACAAGAGACCCAGTACTTC
- TRBJ1-5 TRBV2 - CASTDGGIQPQHF TGTGCCAGCACCGACGGGGGGATTCAGCCCCAGCATTTT
once TRBJ1-2 TRBV3-1/TRBV3-2 - CASSLELAGYGYTF TGTGCCAGCAGCCTGGAGCTGGCAGGGTATGGCTACACCTTC
- TRBJ2-5 TRBV5-1 - CASSLEAAGGRQETQYF TGCGCCAGCAGCTTGGAGGCCGCCGGCGGCCGACAAGAGACCCAGTACTTC
few TRBJ1-3 TRBV5-1 TRBD1 CASSLAGTVNTIYF TGCGCCAGCAGCTTGGCGGGGACAGTAAACACCATATATTTT
- TRBJ2-7 TRBV3-1/TRBV3-2 TRBD1 CASSQQQGGYEQYF TGTGCCAGCAGCCAACAACAGGGGGGTTACGAGCAGTACTTC
- TRBJ2-1 TRBV28 TRBD2 CASSSAGGENNEQFF TGTGCCAGCAGTTCAGCGGGAGGCGAAAACAATGAGCAGTTCTTC
once TRBJ2-3 TRBV5-4 TRBD2 CASSLGASGTPTDTQYF TGTGCCAGCAGCTTGGGGGCTAGCGGGACCCCCACAGATACGCAGTATTTT
- TRBJ2-7 TRBV29-1 - CSVVGSSYEQYF TGCAGCGTTGTGGGGAGTAGCTACGAGCAGTACTTC
- TRBJ2-3 TRBV30 - CAWSGAVSTDTQYF TGTGCCTGGAGCGGAGCGGTTAGCACAGATACGCAGTATTTT
- TRBJ2-4 TRBV19 - CASSVSGTREAKNIQYF TGTGCCAGTAGTGTTTCCGGGACTCGAGAAGCCAAAAACATTCAGTACTTC
- TRBJ2-5 TRBV2 - CASSVGRGSETQYF TGTGCCAGCAGTGTTGGCAGGGGATCGGAGACCCAGTACTTC
- TRBJ1-6 TRBV19 - CASSTRDNSPLHF TGTGCCAGTAGTACCAGGGATAATTCACCCCTCCACTTT